The next 9 T cell receptor beta chains were all read from a single sample in a study of shared clonotypes between healthy human individuals. The protocol was immunoSEQ multiplex PCR, while the TCRdb copy is restricted to in-frame clones and leaves out a portion. The sample carries roughly 2.2 million clones, over 85% recorded once. Sequences were obtained from naive CD4+ T cells from PBMCs. Stated subset: CD45RA+ positively selected. These receptors originate from a man in his late teens or twenties in good health. Some clones in this sample may be carry-over from other donors' samples.

The genes are TRBV6-1 and TRBJ2-7, with 7 bases that match TRBD1. This CDR3 spans 14 amino acids. CDR1 and CDR2 (germline): MNHNS, SASEGT. J lost 3 bases, V lost 5 bases, and 7 bases had no gene match. CDR3 region: CASSSDRISYEQYF. CDR3 sequence (DNA): TGTGCCAGCAGTTCGGACAGGATCAGCTACGAGCAGTACTTC.

The chain combines TRBV27 with TRBJ2-1; 7 nucleotides agree with TRBD2. The trim removed 4 bases at V and 7 bases at J, leaving 13 bases unmatched. The CDR3 contains 16 residues. CDR1 is MNHEY, CDR2 SMNVEV, per germline (reference sequence). DNA for the CDR3: TGTGCCAGCAGTTCCCGAATCTGGGAGGGCTTAAATGAGCAGTTCTTC. It translates to CASSSRIWEGLNEQFF.

The chain links TRBV25-1 to TRBJ1-3; 7 positions agree with TRBD1. The CDR3 contains 15 residues. Trimming cost V 3 bases and J 2 bases; bases outside gene matches: 4. From germline, CDR1 is MGHDK and CDR2 SYGVNS. The CDR3: CASSDPRGTGNTIYF. The CDR3 coding sequence is TGTGCCAGCAGTGACCCCAGGGGGACTGGAAACACCATATATTTT. Supplemented by reference TRBV25-1 and TRBJ1-3, the full variable domain reads EADIYQTPRYLVIGTGKKITLECSQTMGHDKMYWYQQDPGMELHLIHYSYGVNSTEKGDLSSESTVSRIRTEHFPLTLESARPSHTSQYLCASSDPRGTGNTIYFGEGSWLTVV.

This clone was counted a few times. V usage is TRBV7-9 and J usage is TRBJ1-3; D is unclear. The CDR3 is made up of 14 amino acids. Trimming cost V 8 bases and J 0 bases, with 11 bases left between them. Germline values: CDR1 SEHNR, CDR2 FQNEAQ (reference sequence). The CDR3 region is CASGFSLSGNTIYF. CDR3 in DNA: TGTGCCAGCGGGTTCTCCCTCTCTGGAAACACCATATATTTT.

As regards this clone: Other DNA sequences in this specimen translate into the identical CDR3. V is TRBV7-6 and J is TRBJ1-1; the D gene is possibly TRBD1 (5 bases). From germline, CDR1 is SGHVS and CDR2 FNYEAQ. The CDR3 has 13 amino acids. Trimming cost V 8 bases and J 1 base, with 11 bases left between them. The CDR3 DNA is TGTGCCAGCTCCCCAGGGAGGAACACTGAAGCTTTCTTT. Encoded protein: CASSPGRNTEAFF.

The chain combines TRBV5-4 with TRBJ2-5; 7 bases line up with TRBD2. V was pared by 3 bases and J by 3 bases, with 5 bases of the junction left unmatched. This CDR3 has 14 residues. CDR1 SGHNT and CDR2 YYREEE come from the germline V gene (reference sequence). The CDR3 region has the DNA TGTGCCAGCAGCTCCTCCGGGACTAAAGAGACCCAGTACTTC. Residues: CASSSSGTKETQYF.

The chain employs TRBV10-3 and TRBJ1-1; D call uncertain. In germline, CDR1 is ENHRY, CDR2 SYGVKD. The CDR3 loop spans 13 amino acids. V was shortened by 2 bases and J by 7 bases, with 11 bases between the two germline ends. The CDR3 region has the DNA TGTGCCATCAGTGAGGGGGTAGGTGTTGAAGCTTTCTTT. Residues: CAISEGVGVEAFF.

This chain connects TRBV29-1 to TRBJ2-1, with 8 bases matching TRBD2. Germline CDR1 reads SQVTM; CDR2 reads ANQGSEA. Losses at the gene ends were 7 bases for V and 7 bases for J; bases not matched to a gene: 15. The CDR3 has 15 amino acids. The CDR3 coding sequence is TGCAGCGCCTTAATCCCCGGGAGGGCCAGGAATGAGCAGTTCTTC. Protein: CSALIPGRARNEQFF.

The V gene is TRBV28, the J gene TRBJ2-3, with TRBD2 matching 12 bases. The CDR3 totals 17 residues. The V and J ends lost 6 bases and 8 bases, in that order; junction bases with no gene match: 15. Germline assignment: CDR1 MDHEN and CDR2 SYDVKM. This CDR3 is CASRGTRTSGKRSTQYF. The CDR3 nucleotides read TGTGCCAGCAGGGGGACGCGGACTAGCGGGAAAAGGAGTACGCAGTATTTT.